The 21 T cell receptor beta chains presented below share a single source sample, sequenced in a study of control samples from healthy donors and cancer patients. Sequenced by immunoSEQ multiplex PCR; TCRdb stores in-frame clones only, minus some. The sample consists of around 130,000 clones, 87% of them appearing once. Source material: blood. These receptors all stem from a man aged 25 to 40 in good health.

CDR3: CASTGLAGVRDTQYF. CDR3 coding DNA: TGTGCCAGCACGGGACTAGCGGGGGTTCGGGATACGCAGTATTTT. This chain joins TRBV2 and TRBJ2-3, with 14 bases lining up with TRBD2. Germline trimming cut 7 bases from V and 6 bases from J; bases unmatched to any gene: 6. The length of the CDR3 is 15 residues. The germline gives CDR1 SNHLY, CDR2 FYNNEI. Drawing the rest from reference TRBV2 and TRBJ2-3, the complete variable domain is EPEVTQTPSHQVTQMGQEVILRCVPISNHLYFYWYRQILGQKVEFLVSFYNNEISEKSEIFDDQFSVERPDGSNFTLKIRSTKLEDSAMYFCASTGLAGVRDTQYFGPGTRLTVL.

The chain has TRBV30 and TRBJ2-7; the D is unclear. The CDR3 has 13 residues. Trimming stripped 3 bases from V and 0 bases from J, with 9 bases between. CDR1 is GTSNPN and CDR2 is SVGIG in the germline V gene (reference sequence). CDR3 sequence (DNA): TGTGCCTGGAGCCCCCCGAGCTCCTACGAGCAGTACTTC. It yields the protein CAWSPPSSYEQYF.

The V call is TRBV5-1, the J call TRBJ1-2; D is unresolved. This CDR3 has 13 residues. Deletions cut 7 bases from V and 2 bases from J, with 12 bases between. In germline, CDR1 is SGHRS, CDR2 YFSETQ. The CDR3 is CASYAVSNYGYTF. The CDR3 DNA sequence: TGCGCCAGCTACGCAGTTTCAAACTATGGCTACACCTTC.

The V gene is TRBV20-1, the J gene TRBJ2-5, with D hard to call. The CDR3 runs to 11 residues. Germline assignment: CDR1 DFQATT and CDR2 SNEGSKA (reference sequence). V lost 7 bases, J lost 1 base, and 7 bases lay in between. The CDR3 bases are TGCAGTGTCGACATCCAAGAGACCCAGTACTTC. This gives the protein CSVDIQETQYF.

The chain recombines TRBV9 with TRBJ2-2; D not resolved. Germline CDR1 and CDR2: SGDLS and YYNGEE. Trimming stripped 1 base from V and 6 bases from J, with 1 base between. The CDR3 runs 11 residues. The CDR3 region has the DNA TGTGCCAGCAGCGTATCCGGGGAGCTGTTTTTT. Protein product: CASSVSGELFF.

J is TRBJ2-2 and V is TRBV12-5, with TRBD2 as a possible D gene (5 bases). Germline V gene sequence: CDR1 LGHNT, CDR2 FRNRAP. The CDR3 sequence is 16 residues long. V dropped 4 bases and J dropped 5 bases, with 17 bases sitting between them. The CDR3 DNA reads as TGTGCTAGTGGTTCTTCGCCGGGATTGAGGACCGGGGAGCTGTTTTTT. Encoded protein: CASGSSPGLRTGELFF.

The rearrangement uses TRBV28 and TRBJ2-3; no reliable D call. Between the trimmed V and J ends, which lost 1 base and 2 bases, there was a span of 7 bases. The CDR3 loop spans 14 amino acids. Germline assignment: CDR1 MDHEN and CDR2 SYDVKM. The CDR3 sequence is CASSLYGYTDTQYF. The CDR3 coding sequence is TGTGCCAGCAGTTTATATGGGTACACAGATACGCAGTATTTT.

The genes are TRBV5-1 and TRBJ2-2; D call uncertain. The germline gives CDR1 SGHRS, CDR2 YFSETQ. V lost 2 bases to trimming and J lost 5 bases, with 7 bases between them. The CDR3 is made up of 13 amino acids. The CDR3 loop is CASSLGQTGELFF. As DNA, the CDR3 is TGCGCCAGCAGCTTAGGGCAAACCGGGGAGCTGTTTTTT.

This chain connects TRBV3-1 (or the pseudogene TRBV3-2) to TRBJ1-6; possible D gene TRBD1, 5 bases. Between the trimmed V and J ends, which lost 4 bases and 3 bases, there was a span of 19 bases. The CDR3 contains 18 residues. CDR1 is LGHDT and CDR2 is YNNKEL in the germline V gene (reference sequence). CDR3 sequence reads: CASSPSLSWGNYNSPLHF. The CDR3 DNA sequence: TGTGCCAGCAGCCCCTCCCTTTCCTGGGGGAACTATAATTCACCCCTCCACTTT.

V and J are TRBV23-1 and TRBJ2-3; a weak D match, TRBD1 (7 bases). TRBV23-1 is sorted into the ORF group, with uncertain function. V was pared by 10 bases and J by 1 base, with 18 bases between. The CDR3 is 15 residues long. CDR3 DNA: TGCGCCACATTTGAGGAGGGGGCAGGCACAGATACGCAGTATTTT. Translation gives CATFEEGAGTDTQYF.

In this sample, this clone turned up a few times. The chain recombines TRBV11-3 with TRBJ1-1, with D hard to call. The germline V and J ends were trimmed by 5 bases and 1 base, with 11 bases remaining between them. CDR1 and CDR2 from the germline V gene are SGHNT and YENEEA. The CDR3 has 14 amino acids. CDR3 in DNA: TGTGCCAGCAGCCTGCGGACGGGGAACACTGAAGCTTTCTTT. This gives the protein CASSLRTGNTEAFF.

The gene calls are TRBV2 and TRBJ2-2; a weak D match, TRBD1 (6 bases). The CDR3 is 12 residues long. V was shortened by 6 bases and J by 8 bases, with 10 bases between the two germline ends. Germline V CDR1 and CDR2: SNHLY, FYNNEI. Here the CDR3 reads CASRIDRGELFF. CDR3 in DNA: TGTGCCAGCAGAATAGACAGGGGGGAGCTGTTTTTT. Complete variable domain (other parts from reference TRBV2 and TRBJ2-2): EPEVTQTPSHQVTQMGQEVILRCVPISNHLYFYWYRQILGQKVEFLVSFYNNEISEKSEIFDDQFSVERPDGSNFTLKIRSTKLEDSAMYFCASRIDRGELFFGEGSRLTVL.

The chain combines TRBV14 with TRBJ1-1; tentative D call: TRBD1 (6 bases). Between the trimmed V and J ends, which lost 3 bases and 6 bases, there was a span of 14 bases. The CDR3 has 14 amino acids. Germline lookup yields CDR1 SGHDN and CDR2 FVKESK. Here the CDR3 DNA reads TGTGCCAGCAGCCACGAGGGGGGAGGCGCTGAAGCTTTCTTT. It codes for CASSHEGGGAEAFF.

Only a few counts were recorded for this clone. V gene TRBV12-3 or TRBV12-4 combines with J gene TRBJ1-2; D is unclear. V lost 5 bases and J lost 4, with 8 bases in between. The CDR3 contains 12 residues. In DNA form, the CDR3 reads TGTGCCAGCAGTAACAAAGGCTATGGCTACACCTTC. Encoded protein: CASSNKGYGYTF.

This chain links TRBV12-3 or TRBV12-4 with TRBJ1-1; D unclear. Trimming stripped 11 bases from V and 5 bases from J, with 12 bases between. The CDR3 loop spans 11 amino acids. The CDR3 is CASLGFTEAFF. The CDR3 DNA reads TGTGCCTCCCTTGGGTTTACTGAAGCTTTCTTT.

The chain is built from TRBV7-2 and TRBJ1-1, with 7 positions matching TRBD1. Germline V gene data show CDR1 as SGHTA and CDR2 as FQGNSA. This CDR3 is 14 amino acids long. Germline trimming cut 4 bases from V and 0 bases from J; bases unmatched to any gene: 2. The CDR3 DNA reads as TGTGCCAGCAGCTCCGGGACAGTGAACACTGAAGCTTTCTTT. Protein: CASSSGTVNTEAFF.

This clone was counted a few times. J is TRBJ1-1 and V is TRBV4-1; unclear D gene. Looked up from germline, CDR1 is MGHRA and CDR2 is YSYEKL. The CDR3 length is 16 residues. V lost 0 bases and J lost 1, with 12 bases in between. This CDR3 reads CASSQEVGRSNTEAFF. In DNA, the CDR3 is TGCGCCAGCAGCCAAGAAGTGGGCAGGTCGAACACTGAAGCTTTCTTT.

This rearrangement joins TRBV2 to TRBJ1-2; no firm D call. CDR1 is SNHLY and CDR2 is FYNNEI in the germline V gene. Trimming stripped 1 base from V and 4 bases from J, with 4 bases between. There are 12 residues in the CDR3. CDR3 sequence (DNA): TGTGCCAGCAGTGAAGGTCTCTATGGCTACACCTTC. Amino acids: CASSEGLYGYTF.

The rearrangement links TRBV27 to TRBJ1-1, with 11 positions matching TRBD1. After removal of 5 bases from V and 5 bases from J, the junction contained 4 bases not matched to a gene. The CDR3 extends over 14 amino acids. Germline V gene data show CDR1 as MNHEY and CDR2 as SMNVEV (reference sequence). This CDR3 is CASSPRDRGTEAFF. In DNA form, the CDR3 reads TGTGCCAGCAGTCCCCGGGACAGGGGGACTGAAGCTTTCTTT.

This chain connects TRBV9 to TRBJ2-3, with TRBD2 matching over 11 bases. Trimming took 0 bases from V and 5 from J; bases not matched to a gene: 5. Germline loops: CDR1 SGDLS, CDR2 YYNGEE. The CDR3 totals 16 residues. The CDR3 DNA is TGTGCCAGCAGCGTAGTAGCGGGGGGGTCTTTAGATACGCAGTATTTT. Its protein product is CASSVVAGGSLDTQYF.

This chain joins TRBV11-3 and TRBJ1-1; 9 positions match TRBD1. V lost 4 bases and J lost 4; bases outside the gene matches: 13. The germline V gene has CDR1 SGHNT and CDR2 YENEEA. The CDR3 totals 17 residues. CDR3: CASSSSFLQGAVTEAFF. The DNA of the CDR3 is TGTGCCAGCAGCTCGTCCTTCTTACAGGGGGCGGTCACTGAAGCTTTCTTT. The entire variable domain, with the rest obtained from reference TRBV11-3 and TRBJ1-1, is as follows: EAGVVQSPRYKIIEKKQPVAFWCNPISGHNTLYWYLQNLGQGPELLIRYENEEAVDDSQLPKDRFSAERLKGVDSTLKIQPAELGDSAVYLCASSSSFLQGAVTEAFFGQGTRLTVV.